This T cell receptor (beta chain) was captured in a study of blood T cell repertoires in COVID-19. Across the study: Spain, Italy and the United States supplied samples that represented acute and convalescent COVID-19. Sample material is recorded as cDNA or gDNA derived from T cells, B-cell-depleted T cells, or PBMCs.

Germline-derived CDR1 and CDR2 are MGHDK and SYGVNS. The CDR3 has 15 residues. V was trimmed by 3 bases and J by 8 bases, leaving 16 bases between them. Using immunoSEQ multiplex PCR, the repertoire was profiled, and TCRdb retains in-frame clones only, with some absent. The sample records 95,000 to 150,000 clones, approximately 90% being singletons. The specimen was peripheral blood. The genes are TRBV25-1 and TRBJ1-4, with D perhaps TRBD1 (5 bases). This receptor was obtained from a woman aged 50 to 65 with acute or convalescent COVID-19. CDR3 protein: CASSDEGTGREKLFF. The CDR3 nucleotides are TGTGCCAGCAGTGATGAAGGGACGGGGAGGGAAAAACTGTTTTTT.